This T cell receptor (beta chain) comes out of a study of regulatory T cells in long-lasting Graves disease. This clonotype has ten or more counts. Antigen unknown. Arm-PCR of CDR3 regions and iRepertoire HTBI primers were used to build TCR beta libraries. TCRdb redid the calling of the multiplex PCR reads with MiXCR, one entry per CDR3 protein. The data hold roughly 420,000 distinct CDR3 sequences, with around 15% observed a single time. Time point defined: newly diagnosed GD, antithyroid drugs for less than 3 months. There was RNA extracted from PBMCs, and the TCR library was made from it. The V gene's germline CDR1 is MDHEN and CDR2 SYDVKM. J lost 2 bases, V lost 5 bases, and 5 bases had no gene match. The CDR3 is made up of 16 amino acids. Notes on the study in general: Favored usage of TRBV28, TRBJ1-2 and TRBJ2-5 was recorded in persistent disease. Researchers reported studying only peripheral blood, not thyroid tissue. Persistent patients shared thousands of public clonotypes among themselves. Newly diagnosed patients shared fewer, at under 1,000.

This sample was shared with a second study, whose subject was T cells in Graves' hyperthyroidism and ophthalmopathy. As that study records: Hyperthyroidism was newly diagnosed in patients aged 18 to 65 (duration under 2 months).

The clonotype comes from a woman between 45 and 65 years old with Graves disease. This chain connects TRBV28 to TRBJ2-1; 11 bases match TRBD2. Sequenced material: peripheral blood mononuclear cells (PBMCs), taken at new diagnosis, from a patient treated with antithyroid drugs. CDR3 coding DNA: TGTGCCAGCAGTCTCGGGACTAGCGGCCCCTACAATGAGCAGTTCTTC. Translation gives CASSLGTSGPYNEQFF.